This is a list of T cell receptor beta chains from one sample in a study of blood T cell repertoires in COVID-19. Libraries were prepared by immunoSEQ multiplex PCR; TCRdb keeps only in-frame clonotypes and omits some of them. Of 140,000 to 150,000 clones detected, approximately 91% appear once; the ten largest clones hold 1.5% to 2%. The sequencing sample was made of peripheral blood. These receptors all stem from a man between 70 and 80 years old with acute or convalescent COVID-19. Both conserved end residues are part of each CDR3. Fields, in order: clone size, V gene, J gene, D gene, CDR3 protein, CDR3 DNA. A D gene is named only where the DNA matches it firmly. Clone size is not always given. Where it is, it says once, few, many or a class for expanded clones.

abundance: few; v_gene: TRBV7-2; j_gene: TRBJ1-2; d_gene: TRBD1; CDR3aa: CASSAGTGGHYGYTF; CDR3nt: TGTGCCAGCAGCGCCGGGACAGGGGGTCACTATGGCTACACCTTC
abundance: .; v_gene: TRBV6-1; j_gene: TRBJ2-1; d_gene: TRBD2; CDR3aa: CASSEATSGRGGEQFF; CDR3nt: TGTGCCAGCAGTGAAGCGACTAGCGGGAGAGGAGGTGAGCAGTTCTTC
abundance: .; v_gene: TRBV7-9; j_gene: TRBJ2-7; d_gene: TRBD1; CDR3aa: CASSLPPGTATYEQYF; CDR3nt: TGTGCCAGCAGCCTCCCCCCGGGGACAGCCACCTACGAGCAGTACTTC
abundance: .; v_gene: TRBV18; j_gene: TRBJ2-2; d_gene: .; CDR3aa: CASSTGHGELFF; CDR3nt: TGTGCCAGCTCAACGGGTCACGGGGAGCTGTTTTTT
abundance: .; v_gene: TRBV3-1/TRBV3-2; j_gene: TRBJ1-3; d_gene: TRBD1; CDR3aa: CASSLGTDSGNTIYF; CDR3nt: TGTGCCAGCAGCTTAGGGACAGACTCTGGAAACACCATATATTTT
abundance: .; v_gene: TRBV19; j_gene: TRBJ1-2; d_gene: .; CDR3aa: CASRWETGYTF; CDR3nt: TGTGCCAGTAGATGGGAGACTGGCTACACCTTC
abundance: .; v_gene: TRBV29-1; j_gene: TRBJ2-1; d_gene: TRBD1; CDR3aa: CSVGTVYNEQFF; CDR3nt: TGCAGCGTAGGGACAGTCTACAATGAGCAGTTCTTC
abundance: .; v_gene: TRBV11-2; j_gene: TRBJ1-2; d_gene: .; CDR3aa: CASSRAEGVGGYTF; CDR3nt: TGTGCCAGCAGCCGTGCTGAGGGAGTCGGTGGCTACACCTTC
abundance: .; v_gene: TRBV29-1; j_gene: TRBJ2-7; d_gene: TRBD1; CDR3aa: CSAEGQGVEQYF; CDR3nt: TGCAGCGCCGAGGGACAGGGGGTCGAGCAGTACTTC
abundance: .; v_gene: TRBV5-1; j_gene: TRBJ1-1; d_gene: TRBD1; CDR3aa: CASSWGRQGATEAFF; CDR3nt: TGCGCCAGCAGCTGGGGACGACAGGGGGCGACTGAAGCTTTCTTT
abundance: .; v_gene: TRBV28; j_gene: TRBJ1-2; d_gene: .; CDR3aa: CASSFRVGGYTF; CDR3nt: TGTGCCAGCAGTTTTCGGGTCGGTGGCTACACCTTC
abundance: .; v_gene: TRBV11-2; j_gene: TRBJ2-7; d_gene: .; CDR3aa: CASSPGPGNSYEQYF; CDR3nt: TGTGCCAGCAGCCCCGGTCCAGGGAACTCCTACGAGCAGTACTTC
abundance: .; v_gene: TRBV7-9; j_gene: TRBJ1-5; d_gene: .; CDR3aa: CASSPKRAWDSNQPQHF; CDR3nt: TGTGCCAGCAGCCCTAAGAGGGCATGGGATAGCAATCAGCCCCAGCATTTT
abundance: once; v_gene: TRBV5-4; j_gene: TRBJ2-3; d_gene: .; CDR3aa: CASSLPVTDTQYF; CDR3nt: TGTGCCAGCAGCTTGCCTGTGACAGATACGCAGTATTTT
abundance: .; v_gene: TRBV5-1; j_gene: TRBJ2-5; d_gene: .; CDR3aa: CASSLATGVEETQYF; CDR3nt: TGCGCCAGCAGCTTGGCGACGGGGGTTGAAGAGACCCAGTACTTC
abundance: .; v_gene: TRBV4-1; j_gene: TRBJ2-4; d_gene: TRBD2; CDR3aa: CASSQEGGVAKNIQYF; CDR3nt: TGCGCCAGCAGCCAAGAGGGAGGGGTGGCCAAAAACATTCAGTACTTC
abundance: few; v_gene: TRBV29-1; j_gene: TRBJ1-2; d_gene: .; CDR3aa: CSVEGWNYGYTF; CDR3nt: TGCAGCGTTGAGGGCTGGAACTATGGCTACACCTTC
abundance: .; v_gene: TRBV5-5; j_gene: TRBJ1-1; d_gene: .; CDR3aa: CASSFIQANTEAFF; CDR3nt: TGTGCCAGCAGCTTCATACAGGCGAACACTGAAGCTTTCTTT
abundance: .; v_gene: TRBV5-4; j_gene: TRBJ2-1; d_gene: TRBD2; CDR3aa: CASSAGLAGVYNEQFF; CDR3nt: TGTGCCAGCAGCGCGGGACTAGCGGGAGTCTACAATGAGCAGTTCTTC
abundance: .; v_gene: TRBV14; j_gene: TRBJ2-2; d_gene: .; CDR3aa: CASSLRTDMNTGELFF; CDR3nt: TGTGCCAGCAGCCTCCGGACAGACATGAACACCGGGGAGCTGTTTTTT
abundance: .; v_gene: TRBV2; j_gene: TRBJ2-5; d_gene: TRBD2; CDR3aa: CASTKYGTSDAAQETQYF; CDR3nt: TGTGCCAGCACCAAGTACGGGACTAGCGACGCTGCCCAAGAGACCCAGTACTTC
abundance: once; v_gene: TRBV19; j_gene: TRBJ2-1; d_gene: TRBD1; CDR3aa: CASSEGQGVQGEQFF; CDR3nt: TGTGCCAGTAGCGAGGGACAGGGAGTTCAAGGTGAGCAGTTCTTC
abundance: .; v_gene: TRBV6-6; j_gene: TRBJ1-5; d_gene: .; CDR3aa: CASRGPGGSNQPQHF; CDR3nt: TGTGCCAGCAGGGGACCCGGGGGGAGCAATCAGCCCCAGCATTTT
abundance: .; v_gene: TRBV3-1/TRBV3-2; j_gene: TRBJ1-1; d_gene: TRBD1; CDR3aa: CASSVDRVAFF; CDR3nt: TGTGCCAGCAGCGTCGACAGGGTCGCTTTCTTT
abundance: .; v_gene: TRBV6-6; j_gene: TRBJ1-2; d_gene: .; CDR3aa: CASSYSSGAYGYTF; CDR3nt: TGTGCCAGCAGTTACTCGTCAGGGGCCTATGGCTACACCTTC
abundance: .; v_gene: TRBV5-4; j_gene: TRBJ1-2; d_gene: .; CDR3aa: CASSVEQTYGYTF; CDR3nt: TGTGCCAGCAGCGTGGAACAGACCTATGGCTACACCTTC
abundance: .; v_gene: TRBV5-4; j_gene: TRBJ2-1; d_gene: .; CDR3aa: CASSSGQPLSSYNEQFF; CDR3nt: TGTGCCAGCAGCAGTGGACAGCCCCTGAGCTCCTACAATGAGCAGTTCTTC
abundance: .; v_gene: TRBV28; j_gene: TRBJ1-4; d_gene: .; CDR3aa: CASSYAGEGEKLFF; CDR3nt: TGTGCCAGCAGTTATGCAGGGGAAGGTGAAAAACTGTTTTTT
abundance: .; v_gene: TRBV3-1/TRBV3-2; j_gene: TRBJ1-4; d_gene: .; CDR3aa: CASSQVAGVREKLFF; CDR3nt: TGTGCCAGCAGCCAAGTCGCAGGGGTCCGTGAAAAACTGTTTTTT
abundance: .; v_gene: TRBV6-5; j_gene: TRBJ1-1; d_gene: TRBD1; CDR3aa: CASSSTGTAEAFF; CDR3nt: TGTGCCAGCAGCTCGACAGGGACGGCTGAAGCTTTCTTT
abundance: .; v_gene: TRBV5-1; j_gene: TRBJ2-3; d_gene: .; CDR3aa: CASSLGQTTDTQYF; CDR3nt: TGCGCCAGCAGCTTGGGACAGACCACAGATACGCAGTATTTT
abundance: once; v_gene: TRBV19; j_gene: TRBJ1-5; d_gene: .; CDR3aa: CASSTQGISNQPQHF; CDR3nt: TGTGCCAGTAGTACCCAGGGGATTAGCAATCAGCCCCAGCATTTT
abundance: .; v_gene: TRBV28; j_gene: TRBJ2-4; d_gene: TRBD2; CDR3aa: CASKASGLIAKNIQYF; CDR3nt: TGTGCCAGCAAGGCTAGCGGGCTTATAGCCAAAAACATTCAGTACTTC
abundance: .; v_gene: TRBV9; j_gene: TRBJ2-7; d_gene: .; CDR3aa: CASSVGLGHSYEQYF; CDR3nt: TGTGCCAGCAGCGTAGGGTTGGGGCACTCCTACGAGCAGTACTTC
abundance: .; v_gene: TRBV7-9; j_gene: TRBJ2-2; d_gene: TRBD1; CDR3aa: CASSSTGAGELFF; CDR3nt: TGTGCCAGCAGCTCGACAGGGGCAGGGGAGCTGTTTTTT
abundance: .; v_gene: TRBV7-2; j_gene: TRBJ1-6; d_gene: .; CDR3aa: CASSLVSQRANSPLHF; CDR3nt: TGTGCCAGCAGCTTAGTAAGCCAGCGGGCCAATTCACCCCTCCACTTT
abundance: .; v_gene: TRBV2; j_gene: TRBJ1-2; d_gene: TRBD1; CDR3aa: CASSGRRGGEGYTF; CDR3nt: TGTGCCAGCAGTGGTAGAAGAGGGGGCGAAGGCTACACCTTC
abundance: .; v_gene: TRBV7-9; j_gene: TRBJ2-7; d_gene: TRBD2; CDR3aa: CASSPRGESYEQYF; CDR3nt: TGTGCCAGCAGCCCCCGGGGGGAGAGTTACGAGCAGTACTTC
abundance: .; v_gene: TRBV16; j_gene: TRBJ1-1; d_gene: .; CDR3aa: CASSQRFGDTEAFF; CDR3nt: TGTGCCAGCAGCCAAAGGTTCGGGGACACTGAAGCTTTCTTT
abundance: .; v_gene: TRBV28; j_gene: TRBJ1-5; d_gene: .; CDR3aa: CASSRGIHQPQHF; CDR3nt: TGTGCCAGCAGTCGGGGGATCCATCAGCCCCAGCATTTT
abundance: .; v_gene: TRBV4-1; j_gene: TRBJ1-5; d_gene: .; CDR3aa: CASSLRTEGQPQHF; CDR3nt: TGCGCCAGCAGCCTAAGGACAGAGGGACAGCCCCAGCATTTT
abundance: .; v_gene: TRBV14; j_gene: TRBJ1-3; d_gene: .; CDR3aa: CASSQGRLGLYTIYF; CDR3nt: TGTGCCAGCAGCCAGGGCAGACTAGGCCTCTACACCATATATTTT
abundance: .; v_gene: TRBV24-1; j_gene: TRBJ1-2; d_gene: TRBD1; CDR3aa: CATSDLRTGENYGYTF; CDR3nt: TGTGCCACCAGTGATTTGCGGACAGGGGAGAACTATGGCTACACCTTC
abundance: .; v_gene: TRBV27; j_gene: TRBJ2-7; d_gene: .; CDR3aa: CASSLSWQGLNEQYF; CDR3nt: TGTGCCAGCAGTTTATCGTGGCAGGGGCTCAACGAGCAGTACTTC
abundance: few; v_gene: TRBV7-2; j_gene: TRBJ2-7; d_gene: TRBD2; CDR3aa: CASSLSGGAGYEQYF; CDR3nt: TGTGCCAGCAGCCTCAGCGGGGGGGCCGGATACGAGCAGTACTTC
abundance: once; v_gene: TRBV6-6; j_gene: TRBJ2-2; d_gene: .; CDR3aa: CASKAGTLNTGELFF; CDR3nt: TGTGCCAGCAAAGCCGGGACACTGAACACCGGGGAGCTGTTTTTT
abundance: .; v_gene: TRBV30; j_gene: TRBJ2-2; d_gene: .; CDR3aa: CAWNRATGELFF; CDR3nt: TGTGCCTGGAACAGGGCCACCGGGGAGCTGTTTTTT
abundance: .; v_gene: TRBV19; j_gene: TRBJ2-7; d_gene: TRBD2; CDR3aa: CASSRGTSGVYEQYF; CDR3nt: TGTGCCAGTAGTAGGGGGACTAGCGGGGTTTACGAGCAGTACTTC
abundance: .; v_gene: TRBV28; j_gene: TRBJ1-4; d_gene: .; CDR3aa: CASSLLAEKLFF; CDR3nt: TGTGCCAGCAGTTTACTAGCGGAAAAACTGTTTTTT
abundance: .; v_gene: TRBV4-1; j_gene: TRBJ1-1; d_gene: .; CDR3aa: CASSQDAGGWSEAFF; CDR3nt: TGCGCCAGCAGCCAAGACGCCGGGGGATGGAGTGAAGCTTTCTTT